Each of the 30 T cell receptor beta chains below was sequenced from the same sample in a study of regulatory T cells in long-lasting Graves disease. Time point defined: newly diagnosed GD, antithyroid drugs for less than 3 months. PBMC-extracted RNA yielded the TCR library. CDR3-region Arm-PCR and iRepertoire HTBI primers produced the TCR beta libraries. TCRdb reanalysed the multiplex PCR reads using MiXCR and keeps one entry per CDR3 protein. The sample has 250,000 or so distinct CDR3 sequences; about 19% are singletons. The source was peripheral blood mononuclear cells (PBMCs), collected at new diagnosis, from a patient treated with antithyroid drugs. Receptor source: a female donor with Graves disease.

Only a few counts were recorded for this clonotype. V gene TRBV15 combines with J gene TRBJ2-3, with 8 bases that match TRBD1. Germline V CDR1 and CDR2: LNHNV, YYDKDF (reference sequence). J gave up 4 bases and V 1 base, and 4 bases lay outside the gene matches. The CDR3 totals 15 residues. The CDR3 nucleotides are TGTGCCACCAGCAGAGGGACAGGGCAGGCAGATACGCAGTATTTT. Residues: CATSRGTGQADTQYF.

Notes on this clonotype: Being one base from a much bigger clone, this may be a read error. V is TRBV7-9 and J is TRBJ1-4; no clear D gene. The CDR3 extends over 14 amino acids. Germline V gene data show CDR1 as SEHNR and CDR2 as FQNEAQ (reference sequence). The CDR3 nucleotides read TGTGCCAGCAGCTTAAGAGGCATCTATGAAAAACTGGTTTTT. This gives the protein CASSLRGIYEKLVF.

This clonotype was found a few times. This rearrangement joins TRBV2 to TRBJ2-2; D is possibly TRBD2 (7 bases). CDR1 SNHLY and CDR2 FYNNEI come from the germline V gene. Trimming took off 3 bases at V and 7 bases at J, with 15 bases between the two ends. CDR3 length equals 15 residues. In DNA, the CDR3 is TGTGCCAGCAGTGATCATCAGCGGGACAACGGGGAGCTGTTTTTT. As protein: CASSDHQRDNGELFF. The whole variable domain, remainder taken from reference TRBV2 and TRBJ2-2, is EPEVTQTPSHQVTQMGQEVILRCVPISNHLYFYWYRQILGQKVEFLVSFYNNEISEKSEIFDDQFSVERPDGSNFTLKIRSTKLEDSAMYFCASSDHQRDNGELFFGEGSRLTVL.

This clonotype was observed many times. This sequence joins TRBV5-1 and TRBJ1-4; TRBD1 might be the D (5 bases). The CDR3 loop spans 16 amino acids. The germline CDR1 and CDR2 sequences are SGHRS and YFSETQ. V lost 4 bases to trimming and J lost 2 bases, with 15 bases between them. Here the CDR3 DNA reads TGCGCCAGCAGCGGGGACGGTGGGGCGACTAATGAAAAACTGTTTTTT. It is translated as CASSGDGGATNEKLFF.

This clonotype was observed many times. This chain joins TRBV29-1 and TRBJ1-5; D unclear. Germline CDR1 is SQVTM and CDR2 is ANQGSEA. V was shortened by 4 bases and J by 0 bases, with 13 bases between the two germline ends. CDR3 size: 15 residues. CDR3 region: CSVGEGAYSNQPQHF. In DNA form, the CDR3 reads TGCAGCGTTGGCGAAGGAGCTTATAGCAATCAGCCCCAGCATTTT.

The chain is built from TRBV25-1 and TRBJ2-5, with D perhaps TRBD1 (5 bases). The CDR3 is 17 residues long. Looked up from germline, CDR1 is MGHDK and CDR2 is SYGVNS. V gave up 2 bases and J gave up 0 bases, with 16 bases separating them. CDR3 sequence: CASSEGAGLLYQETQYF. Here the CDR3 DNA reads TGTGCCAGCAGTGAAGGGGCAGGGCTGTTGTACCAAGAGACCCAGTACTTC. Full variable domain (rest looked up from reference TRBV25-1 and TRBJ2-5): EADIYQTPRYLVIGTGKKITLECSQTMGHDKMYWYQQDPGMELHLIHYSYGVNSTEKGDLSSESTVSRIRTEHFPLTLESARPSHTSQYLCASSEGAGLLYQETQYFGPGTRLLVL.

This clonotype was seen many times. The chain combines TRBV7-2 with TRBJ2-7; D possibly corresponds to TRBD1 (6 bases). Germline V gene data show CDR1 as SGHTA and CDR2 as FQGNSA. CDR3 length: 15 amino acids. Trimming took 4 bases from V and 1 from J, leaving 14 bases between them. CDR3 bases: TGTGCCAGCAGCTCTGACCGGGACACTTCCTACGAGCAGTACTTC. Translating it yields CASSSDRDTSYEQYF. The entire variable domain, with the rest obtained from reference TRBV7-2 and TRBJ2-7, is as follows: GAGVSQSPSNKVTEKGKDVELRCDPISGHTALYWYRQSLGQGLEFLIYFQGNSAPDKSGLPSDRFSAERTGGSVSTLTIQRTQQEDSAVYLCASSSDRDTSYEQYFGPGTRLTVT.

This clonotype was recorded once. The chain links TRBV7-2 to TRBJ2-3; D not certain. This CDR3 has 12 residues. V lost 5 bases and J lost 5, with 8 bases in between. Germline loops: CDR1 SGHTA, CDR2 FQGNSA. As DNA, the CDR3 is TGTGCCAGCAGCATGCAGCAAGATACGCAGTATTTT. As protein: CASSMQQDTQYF. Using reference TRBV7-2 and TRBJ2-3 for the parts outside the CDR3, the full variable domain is GAGVSQSPSNKVTEKGKDVELRCDPISGHTALYWYRQSLGQGLEFLIYFQGNSAPDKSGLPSDRFSAERTGGSVSTLTIQRTQQEDSAVYLCASSMQQDTQYFGPGTRLTVL.

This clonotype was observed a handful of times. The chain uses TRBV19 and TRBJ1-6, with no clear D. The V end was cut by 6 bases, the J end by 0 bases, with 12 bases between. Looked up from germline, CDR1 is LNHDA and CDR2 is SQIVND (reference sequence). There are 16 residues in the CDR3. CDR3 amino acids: CASRTGTASYNSPLHF. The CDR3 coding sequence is TGTGCCAGTAGAACCGGAACGGCCTCCTATAATTCACCCCTCCACTTT. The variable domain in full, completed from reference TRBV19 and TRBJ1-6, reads DGGITQSPKYLFRKEGQNVTLSCEQNLNHDAMYWYRQDPGQGLRLIYYSQIVNDFQKGDIAEGYSVSREKKESFPLTVTSAQKNPTAFYLCASRTGTASYNSPLHFGNGTRLTVT.

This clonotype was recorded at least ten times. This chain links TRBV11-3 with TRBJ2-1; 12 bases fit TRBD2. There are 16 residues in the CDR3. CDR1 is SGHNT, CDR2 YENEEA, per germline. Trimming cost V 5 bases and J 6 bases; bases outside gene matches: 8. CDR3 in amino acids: CASSPSTSGRGNEQFF. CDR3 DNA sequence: TGTGCCAGCAGCCCGTCGACTAGCGGGAGAGGCAATGAGCAGTTCTTC.

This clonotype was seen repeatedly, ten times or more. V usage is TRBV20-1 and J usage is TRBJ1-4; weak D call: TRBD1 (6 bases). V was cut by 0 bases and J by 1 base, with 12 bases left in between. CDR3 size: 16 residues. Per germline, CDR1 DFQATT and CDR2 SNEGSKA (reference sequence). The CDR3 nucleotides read TGCAGTGCTAGAGACATGGACAGAAAAACTAATGAAAAACTGTTTTTT. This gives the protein CSARDMDRKTNEKLFF.

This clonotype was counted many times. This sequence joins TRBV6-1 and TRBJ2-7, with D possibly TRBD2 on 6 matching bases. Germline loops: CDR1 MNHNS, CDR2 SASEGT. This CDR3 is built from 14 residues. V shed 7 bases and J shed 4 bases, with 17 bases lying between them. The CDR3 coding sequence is TGTGCCAGCACCACTTCCGGGACTGGTTACGAGCAGTACTTC. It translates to CASTTSGTGYEQYF.

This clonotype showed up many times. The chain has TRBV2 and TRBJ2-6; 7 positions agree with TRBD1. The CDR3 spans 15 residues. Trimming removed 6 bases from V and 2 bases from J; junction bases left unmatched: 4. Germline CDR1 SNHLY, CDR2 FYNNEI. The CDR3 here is CASRGQGAGANVLTF. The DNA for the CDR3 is TGTGCCAGCAGAGGTCAGGGGGCTGGGGCCAACGTCCTGACTTTC. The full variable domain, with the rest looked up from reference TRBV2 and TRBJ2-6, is EPEVTQTPSHQVTQMGQEVILRCVPISNHLYFYWYRQILGQKVEFLVSFYNNEISEKSEIFDDQFSVERPDGSNFTLKIRSTKLEDSAMYFCASRGQGAGANVLTFGAGSRLTVL.

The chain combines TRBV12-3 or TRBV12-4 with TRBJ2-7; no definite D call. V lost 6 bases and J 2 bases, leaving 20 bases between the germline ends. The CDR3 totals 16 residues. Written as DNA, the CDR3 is TGTGCCAGCAGCCTTGGACGGGCCTTAGGACCCTACGAGCAGTACTTC. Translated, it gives CASSLGRALGPYEQYF.

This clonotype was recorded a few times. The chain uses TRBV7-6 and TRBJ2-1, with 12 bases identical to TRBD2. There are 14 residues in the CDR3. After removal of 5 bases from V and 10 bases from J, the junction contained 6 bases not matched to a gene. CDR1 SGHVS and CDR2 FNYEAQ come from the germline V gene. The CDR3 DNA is TGTGCCAGCAGCCTTCAGGGGACTAGCGGGGAGCAGTTCTTC. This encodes CASSLQGTSGEQFF. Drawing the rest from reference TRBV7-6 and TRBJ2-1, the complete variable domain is GAGVSQSPRYKVTKRGQDVALRCDPISGHVSLYWYRQALGQGPEFLTYFNYEAQQDKSGLPNDRFSAERPEGSISTLTIQRTEQRDSAMYRCASSLQGTSGEQFFGPGTRLTVL.

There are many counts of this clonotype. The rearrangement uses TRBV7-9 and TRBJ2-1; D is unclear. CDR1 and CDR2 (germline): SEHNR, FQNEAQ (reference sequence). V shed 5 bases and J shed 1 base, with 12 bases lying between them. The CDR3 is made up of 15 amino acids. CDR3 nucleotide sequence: TGTGCCAGCAGCCCACCCTTTTATTCCTACAATGAGCAGTTCTTC. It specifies CASSPPFYSYNEQFF.

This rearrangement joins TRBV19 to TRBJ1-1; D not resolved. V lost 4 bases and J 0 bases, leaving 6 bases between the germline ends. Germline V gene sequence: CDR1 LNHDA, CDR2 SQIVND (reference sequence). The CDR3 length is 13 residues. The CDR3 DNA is TGTGCCAGTAGTACGGAGGTGAACACTGAAGCTTTCTTT. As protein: CASSTEVNTEAFF.

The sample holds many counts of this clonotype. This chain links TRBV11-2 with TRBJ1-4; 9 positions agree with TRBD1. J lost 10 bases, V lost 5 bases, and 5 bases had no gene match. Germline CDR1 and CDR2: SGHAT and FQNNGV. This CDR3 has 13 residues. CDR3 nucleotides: TGTGCCAGCAGCAGGGACAGGGACGGAAAACTGTTTTTT. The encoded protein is CASSRDRDGKLFF.

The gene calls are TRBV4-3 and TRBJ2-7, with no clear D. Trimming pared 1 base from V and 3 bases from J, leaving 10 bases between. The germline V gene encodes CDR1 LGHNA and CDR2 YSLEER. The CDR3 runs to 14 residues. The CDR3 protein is CASSQGLGIYEQYF. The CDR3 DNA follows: TGCGCCAGCAGCCAAGGGTTAGGGATCTACGAGCAGTACTTC.

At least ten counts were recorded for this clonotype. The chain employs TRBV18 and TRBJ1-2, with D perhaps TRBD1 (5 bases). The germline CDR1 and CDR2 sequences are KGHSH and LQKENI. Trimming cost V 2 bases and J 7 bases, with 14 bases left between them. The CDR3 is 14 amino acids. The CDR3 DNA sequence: TGTGCCAGCTCACCAGGGCAGGGAGGAGCTGGCTACACCTTC. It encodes CASSPGQGGAGYTF. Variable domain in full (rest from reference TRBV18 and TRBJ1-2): NAGVMQNPRHLVRRRGQEARLRCSPMKGHSHVYWYRQLPEEGLKFMVYLQKENIIDESGMPKERFSAEFPKEGPSILRIQQVVRGDSAAYFCASSPGQGGAGYTFGSGTRLTVV.

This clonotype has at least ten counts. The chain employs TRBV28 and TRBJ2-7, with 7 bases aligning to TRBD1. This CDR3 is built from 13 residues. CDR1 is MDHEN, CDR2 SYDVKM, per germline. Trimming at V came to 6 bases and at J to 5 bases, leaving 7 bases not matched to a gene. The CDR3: CASRDTGVHEQYF. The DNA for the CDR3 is TGTGCCAGCAGAGATACAGGGGTCCACGAGCAGTACTTC.

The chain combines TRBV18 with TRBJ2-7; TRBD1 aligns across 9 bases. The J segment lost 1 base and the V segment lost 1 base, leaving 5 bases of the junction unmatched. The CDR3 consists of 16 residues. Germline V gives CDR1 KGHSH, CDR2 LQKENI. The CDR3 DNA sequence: TGTGCCAGCTCACCACGGGACAGGGTGGGATCCTACGAGCAGTACTTC. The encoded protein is CASSPRDRVGSYEQYF.

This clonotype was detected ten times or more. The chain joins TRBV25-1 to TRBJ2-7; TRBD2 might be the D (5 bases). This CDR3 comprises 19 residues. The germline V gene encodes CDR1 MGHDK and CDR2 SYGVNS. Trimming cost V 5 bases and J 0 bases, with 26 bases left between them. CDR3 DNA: TGTGCCAGCAGTCCCCAGTCCTTCGGGAACAGCTACAGCTCCTACGAGCAGTACTTC. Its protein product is CASSPQSFGNSYSSYEQYF.

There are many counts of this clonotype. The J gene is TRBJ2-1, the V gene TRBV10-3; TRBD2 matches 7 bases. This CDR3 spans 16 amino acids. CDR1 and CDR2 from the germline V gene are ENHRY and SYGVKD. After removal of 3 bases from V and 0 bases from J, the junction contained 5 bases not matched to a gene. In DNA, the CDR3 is TGTGCCATCAGTGAAGGTGGGGGGGGCTCCTACAATGAGCAGTTCTTC. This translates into CAISEGGGGSYNEQFF.

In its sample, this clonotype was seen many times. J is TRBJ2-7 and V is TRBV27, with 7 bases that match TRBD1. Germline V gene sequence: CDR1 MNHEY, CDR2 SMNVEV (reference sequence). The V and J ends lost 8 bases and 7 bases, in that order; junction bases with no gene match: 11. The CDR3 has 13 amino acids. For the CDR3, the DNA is TGTGCCAGCTTTTCCTTCACAGGGGCTGAGCAGTACTTC. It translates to CASFSFTGAEQYF.

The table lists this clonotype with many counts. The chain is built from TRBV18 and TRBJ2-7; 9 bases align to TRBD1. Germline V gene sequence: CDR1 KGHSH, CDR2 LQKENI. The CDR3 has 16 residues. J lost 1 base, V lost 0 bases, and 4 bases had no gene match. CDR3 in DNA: TGTGCCAGCTCACCACCGCGGGACAGGGAATCCTACGAGCAGTACTTC. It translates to CASSPPRDRESYEQYF.

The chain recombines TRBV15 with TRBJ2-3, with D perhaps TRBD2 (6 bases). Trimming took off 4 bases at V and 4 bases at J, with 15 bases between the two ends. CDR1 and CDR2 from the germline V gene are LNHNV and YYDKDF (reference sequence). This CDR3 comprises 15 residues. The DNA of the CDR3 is TGTGCCACCAGCACAAAGGGGACTTGGGCAGATACGCAGTATTTT. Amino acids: CATSTKGTWADTQYF.

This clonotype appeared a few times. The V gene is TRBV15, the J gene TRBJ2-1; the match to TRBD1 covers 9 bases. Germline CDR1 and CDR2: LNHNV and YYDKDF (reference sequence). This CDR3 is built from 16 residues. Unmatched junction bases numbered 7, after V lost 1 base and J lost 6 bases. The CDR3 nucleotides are TGTGCCACCAGCAGAGTATCCGGGACAGGGATCAATGAGCAGTTCTTC. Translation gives CATSRVSGTGINEQFF. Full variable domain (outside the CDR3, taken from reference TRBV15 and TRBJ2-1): DAMVIQNPRYQVTQFGKPVTLSCSQTLNHNVMYWYQQKSSQAPKLLFHYYDKDFNNEADTPDNFQSRRPNTSFCFLDIRSPGLGDTAMYLCATSRVSGTGINEQFFGPGTRLTVL.

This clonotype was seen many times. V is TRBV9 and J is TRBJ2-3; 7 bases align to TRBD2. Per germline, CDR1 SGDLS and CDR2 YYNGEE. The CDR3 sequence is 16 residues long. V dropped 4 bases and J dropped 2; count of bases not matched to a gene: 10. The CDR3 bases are TGTGCCAGCAGCCCCCGGGGAGCGGGGACCACAGATACGCAGTATTTT. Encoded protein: CASSPRGAGTTDTQYF.

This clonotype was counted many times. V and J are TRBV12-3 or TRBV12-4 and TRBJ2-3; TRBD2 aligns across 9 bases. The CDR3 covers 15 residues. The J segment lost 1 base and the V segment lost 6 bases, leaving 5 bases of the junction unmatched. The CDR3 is CASSLTSGGTDTQYF. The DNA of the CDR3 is TGTGCCAGCAGCTTGACTAGCGGAGGCACAGATACGCAGTATTTT.